The TCR beta chain described here comes from a study of cytomegalovirus exposure and HLA in healthy donors. Background on the study: Both the approximately 130 validation repertoires and the 600 to 700 first-cohort repertoires used the same platform, as reported by a later analysis. Findings of the study overall: It was found in a later analysis that first-cohort TCR clusters tended to co-occur in the roughly 120 validation repertoires.

For this clone: Antigen specificity is unknown.

Donors were drawn from the roughly 130-subject validation cohort, separate from the roughly 670-subject first cohort. Clones were read by immunoSEQ multiplex PCR, and TCRdb kept only the in-frame ones, dropping some. The sample has 100,000 to 120,000 clones, about 88% seen once. The CDR3 loop spans 16 amino acids. V shed 10 bases, J shed 8 bases, and the junction held 17 bases outside the gene matches. Germline loops: CDR1 MDHEN, CDR2 SYDVKM. This receptor was identified in a woman under 30 in good health and CMV-seropositive. The V call is TRBV28, the J call TRBJ2-1; 10 bases align to TRBD2. Specimen: PBMCs. As DNA, the CDR3 is TGTGCCACTCGACTAGGGGAGGCTAGCGGGAGATATGAGCAGTTCTTC. It translates to CATRLGEASGRYEQFF.